This T cell receptor beta chain originates from a study of early T cells in non-severe SARS-CoV-2 infection. About the research overall: Bulk RNA from unsorted whole blood was sequenced; chains were unpaired.

Each single cDNA molecule received a unique molecular identifier. A single record per CDR3 protein comes from TCRdb applying MiXCR to the 5' RACE reads. Of nearly 50,000 distinct CDR3 sequences detected, about 6% appear once; the ten largest clones hold 5.5% to 8%. The study's findings and limits: Sequences matched to VDJdb favored anti-spike CD8 responses, while private and CD4 specificities were missed.

Deletions cut 4 bases from V and 7 bases from J, with 18 bases between. Germline CDR1 is SGHRS and CDR2 is YFSETQ. CDR3 length: 15 amino acids. This clonotype has just a few counts. Its antigen is unidentified. The genes are TRBV5-1 and TRBJ2-1, with D perhaps being TRBD1 or TRBD2 (6 bases each). The sample in question was whole blood, obtained at baseline. The receptor comes from an adult who was a healthcare worker with PCR-confirmed SARS-CoV-2 infection or an uninfected control (not recorded which). CDR3 bases: TGCGCCAGCAGCCCCACAGGGAAGAGCGGGAATGAGCAGTTCTTC. It is translated as CASSPTGKSGNEQFF.